The TCR beta chain under discussion was sequenced for a study of T cell changes during pregnancy in multiple sclerosis (dated by TCRdb to between 2017 and 2020). The study in broad terms: In women with multiple sclerosis, the researchers looked at how the T cell repertoire shifted as pregnancy progressed.

The library came from the immunoSEQ multiplex PCR assay. Not all clones reach the TCRdb copy of this immuneACCESS table, which keeps in-frame sequences only. Checked studies attribute under half of the gap to unresolved V genes and leave the rest unexplained. This sample gives around 55,000 clones in total; 85% to 95% of them show up just once. Of the sample, under 5% falls within the top ten clones. From its cysteine to its phenylalanine, the CDR3 spans 14 amino acids. The DNA shown is the 42-base CDR3, in frame from base 1. The germline V gene encodes CDR1 SNHLY and CDR2 FYNNEI. The germline V end is reduced by 10 bases and the J end by 4 bases; junction bases left unmatched: 6. A remark on this clone: Its binding antigen is unknown. Nothing much larger sits one base from this clone, and base qualities are not available.

The chain joins TRBV2 to TRBJ2-7; 14 central bases correspond to TRBD2. Sequencing used CD8+ T cells from peripheral blood mononuclear cells, obtained in the second trimester of pregnancy. The sequence was collected from a female donor with multiple sclerosis, enrolled in a pregnancy study. The DNA sequence reads TGTGCCATATTGGGACTAGCGGGAGAGTACGAGCAGTACTTC. It codes for CAILGLAGEYEQYF.